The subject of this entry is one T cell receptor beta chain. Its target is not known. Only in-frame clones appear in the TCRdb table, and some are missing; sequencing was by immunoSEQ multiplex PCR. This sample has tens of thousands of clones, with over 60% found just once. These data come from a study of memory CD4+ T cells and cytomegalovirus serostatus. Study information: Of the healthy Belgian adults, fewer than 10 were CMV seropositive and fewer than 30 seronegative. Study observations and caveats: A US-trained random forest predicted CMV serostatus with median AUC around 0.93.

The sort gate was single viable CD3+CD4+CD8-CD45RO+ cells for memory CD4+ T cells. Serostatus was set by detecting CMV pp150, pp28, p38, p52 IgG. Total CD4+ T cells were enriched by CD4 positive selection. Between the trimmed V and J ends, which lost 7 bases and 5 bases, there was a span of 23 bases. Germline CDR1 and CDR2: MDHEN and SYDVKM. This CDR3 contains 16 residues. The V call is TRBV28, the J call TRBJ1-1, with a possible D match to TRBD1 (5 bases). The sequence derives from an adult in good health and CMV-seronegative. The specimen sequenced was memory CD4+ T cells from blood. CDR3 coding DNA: TGTGCCAGCATTAACGGGGCGGGGCGAGGAGGGACTGAAGCTTTCTTT. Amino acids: CASINGAGRGGTEAFF.